This TCR beta chain came from a study of T cell responses to AZD1222 COVID-19 vaccine (dated by TCRdb to the early 2020s). Background on the whole study: TCR sequencing covered over 230 trial participants: approximately 200 given two doses of AZD1222 and 26 given two doses of MenACWY control vaccine. Trial participants were enrolled into age subgroups of 18-55, 56-69 and 70-plus years, which contained approximately 150, 28 and 58 TCR-sequenced participants, respectively.

A distance of 9 bases separates the germline ends of V and J, which lose 4 bases and 0 bases respectively. CDR3 length: 14 amino acids, cysteine to phenylalanine. Only the CDR3 DNA stays, 42 bases, in frame from base 1. Per the germline V gene (reference sequence), SEHNR is the CDR1 and FQNEAQ is the CDR2. The CDR3 regions of human TCRbeta chains were subjected to immunosequencing. Per the source publication's procedure: Repertoire TCRs were checked for matches against a reference library of SARS-CoV-2-specific TCRs that had been generated using the MIRA antigen-specificity platform. Breadth was defined as the fraction of unique TCRs that were SARS-CoV-2-associated, and depth was defined as the fraction of total T cells that were SARS-CoV-2-associated. Using the MIRA data, each spike-specific TCR was assigned both to the spike region to which the TCR was reactive and to a CD4 or CD8 class. Log10-transformed breadth and depth values were compared by one-way ANOVA with Sidak's multiple comparisons tests. TCRdb took over this immuneACCESS table, retaining in-frame rearrangements with V and J assigned. Such tables are incomplete; in checked studies, under half of the missing clones stem from an unresolved V gene, and the remainder is unexplained. The V and J calls and clone size come from that table; D and trimming were worked out from the DNA. This sample has over 130,000 clones in its table, and over 75% of those were observed once. About 3.3% of the sample is taken by the ten largest.

What the work shows at the level of the full study, not this receptor alone: After two AZD1222 doses, spike-specific TCR breadth and depth were significantly higher than at day 0 and than in MenACWY recipients. Only five or six AZD1222 recipients were SARS-CoV-2 seropositive at baseline, limiting conclusions about previously exposed vaccinees. Most participants were white British and females outnumbered males, and the authors suggested that clonal diversity may have been underestimated. The whole spike protein was spanned by vaccine-associated CD4 TCRs, and dominant responses were seen in regions 160-218 and 743-854. Reportedly, close to half of the unique spike-specific TCRs recognized epitopes lying outside the regions that are mutated in the B.1.351 and B.1.1.7 variants. Because no samples from the day 14 peak response were available, repertoires could be characterized only after the peak T cell response. In the small 56-69-year group, the increase in depth fell short of significance, most likely because of low power.

The intended sense of this specimen's time point label: about 28 days (+/-7) after the second vaccine dose. Because spike-specific TCR depth and breadth did not differ between the two schedules, AZD1222 recipients who got a second dose at roughly 4 weeks were pooled with those who got a second dose at roughly 12 weeks. The vaccinee samples were drawn from two UK trials, COV001 and COV002, one of which was a single-blind randomized controlled phase 2/3 trial testing AZD1222 (ChAdOx1 nCoV-19) in healthy adults. For TCRbeta chain sequencing, PBMC samples were collected from trial participants at day 0 and at day 28 after the second dose. For this clone: Its antigen is unknown. Base qualities are not recorded, but no much larger clone differs from it by a single base.

The chain is assembled from TRBV7-9 and TRBJ1-2; the D gene assignment is ambiguous. This specimen was peripheral blood, taken 28 days after the second AZD1222 dose. The receptor's source is an adult who received the AZD1222 COVID-19 vaccine. Here the CDR3 is given as CASSSYLANYGYTF. The DNA reads TGTGCCAGCAGCTCTTATCTAGCTAACTATGGCTACACCTTC.